The subject of this entry is one T cell receptor (beta chain). Which antigen it targets is not known. The record has no base qualities; no much larger clone is one base away. The data are from a study of CD8+ T cells in alopecia areata (dated by TCRdb to the late 2010s). For the study in its entirety: The treated patients took part in an open-label pilot trial in which moderate-to-severe alopecia areata was treated with oral tofacitinib at 5 to 10 mg twice daily. High-throughput TCRbeta sequencing was used to examine T cell clonal expansion in alopecia areata in both the C3H/HeJ mouse model and human patients. Clonality in the scalp was compared among normal scalp (n=4), patchy alopecia areata scalp (n=8), and alopecia totalis/universalis scalp (n=8). In humans, TCRbeta sequencing was performed on scalp tissue and on sorted CD4+ and CD8+ peripheral blood T cells from healthy controls and from patients with patchy or totalis/universalis alopecia areata. The RNA source kit depended on sample type: the PAXgene miRNA kit for fixed scalp, the miRNeasy kit for PBMCs, and the RNeasy kit for mouse skin. Tofacitinib-treated patients had biopsies at baseline and at 4 and 24 weeks of treatment, with a later scalp biopsy in several patients. For the treated patients, the SALT score, which quantifies what percentage of scalp surface area is affected, served as the measure of disease severity. immunoSEQ multiplex PCR using 35 Vbeta forward primers and 13 Jbeta reverse primers was used to amplify TCRbeta CDR3 regions. Tofacitinib was administered for 6 to 18 months, and 6 months of follow-up off drug were then conducted to assess delayed response and recurrence. What the work shows at the level of the full study, not this receptor alone: Shared TCR sequences between patients were less evident than in mice, which may be partly attributable to HLA diversity in the patient population. Because the treated cohort was small and included a single nonresponder, larger studies are needed to assess links between baseline CD8+ expansion and response. Lesional scalp, especially in alopecia totalis/universalis, showed higher clonality and more expanded CD8+ clones than normal scalp, suggesting antigenic drive. Unlike mouse skin, which is dominated by gammadelta T cells, normal human skin has resident alphabeta T cells that are also sequenced, and this complicates analysis of the scalp TCR repertoire. With tofacitinib, both scalp clonality and the number of expanded CD8+ clones among the top 100 scalp clones went down significantly. Many expanded lesional clones were found to persist in scalp and blood during tofacitinib treatment, and relapse after treatment cessation may be partly explained by this persistence.

The library was produced with the immunoSEQ multiplex PCR assay. RNA was extracted from all samples and reverse transcribed into cDNA as template for TCR sequencing. First-strand cDNA was synthesized with SuperScript III using a 2:1 mix of oligo-dT and random hexamers. Amplification bias was assessed with a synthetic immune receptor repertoire, and residual bias was removed computationally. In the source study's methods: After raw reads were preprocessed to remove errors, the CDR3 was defined following IMGT conventions as running from the conserved cysteine to phenylalanine. To get clonality, Shannon entropy was normalized by log2 of the number of productive unique TCRs and the result was subtracted from 1. Whether each scalp clone was CD4 or CD8 was inferred by checking scalp TCRbeta sequences against the CD4 and CD8 repertoires from sorted blood. Here the immuneACCESS table is served through TCRdb, limited to in-frame sequences with V and J called. Missing clones are a known gap in these copies; in checked studies unresolved V genes cover under half, and the rest lacks a known reason. V and J calls and clone size are as listed in that table; D and trimming were resolved from the DNA. The table for this sample lists about 250,000 clones; about 60% of them were counted only once. About 0.93% of the sample goes to the ten largest clones.

This sample's treatment or condition label indicates: oral pan-JAK inhibitor, 5-10 mg twice daily. From alopecia areata patients, peripheral blood was collected along with lesional scalp punch biopsies. PBMCs were separated by density centrifugation and stained for CD3, CD4 and CD8, after which CD4+ and CD8+ T cells were sorted on a FACSAria. The germline V gene (reference sequence) supplies CDR1 GTSNPN and CDR2 SVGIG. At the junction V is shortened by 2 bases and J by 2 bases, with 12 bases in between. The CDR3 starts with the cysteine, ends with the phenylalanine, and has 14 residues. The sequence is cut down to CDR3 DNA, 42 bases in frame from base 1.

The chain couples TRBV30 to TRBJ2-5; TRBD2 is perhaps the D gene, given 5 matching bases. The sample was CD4+ T cells sorted from blood, taken at week 52, from a patient treated with tofacitinib. This receptor was taken from a human donor with alopecia areata. DNA sequence: TGTGCCTGGAGTAGCGGTTCTCTGCAAGAGACCCAGTACTTC. Its coded protein is CAWSSGSLQETQYF.